This TCR beta chain comes out of a study of post-analysis software for immune sequencing data. Study-wide results and limits: Controls significantly exceeded multiple sclerosis patients in normalized Chao1 diversity. F-measure co-clustering was strong for batch-matched samples. A few TRBV segments appeared more often in patients than in controls, and TRBV5-6, TRBV5-1 and TRBV20-1 were among these.

cDNA libraries of TCR beta carried unique molecular identifiers. cDNA molecules numbering about 480,000 came from approximately 0.91 to 9.4 million T cells. TCRdb reprocessed the PCR reads with MiXCR, giving one entry per CDR3 protein. The data show roughly 170,000 distinct CDR3 sequences, 30% seen once. Trimming took 6 bases from V and 8 from J; bases not matched to a gene: 20. CDR1 SEHNR and CDR2 FQNEAQ come from the germline V gene (reference sequence). The CDR3 runs to 17 residues. The table lists this clonotype with a few counts. Antigen: not known. This TCR was recovered from a girl between 10 and 17 years old with multiple sclerosis. This chain uses TRBV7-9 with TRBJ1-2, with 8 bases that match TRBD1. The material sequenced was blood. CDR3 sequence (DNA): TGTGCCAGCAGGCGGGTTGAGGCGCAGGGGGCTTCGCGGGGCTACACCTTC. Residues: CASRRVEAQGASRGYTF.